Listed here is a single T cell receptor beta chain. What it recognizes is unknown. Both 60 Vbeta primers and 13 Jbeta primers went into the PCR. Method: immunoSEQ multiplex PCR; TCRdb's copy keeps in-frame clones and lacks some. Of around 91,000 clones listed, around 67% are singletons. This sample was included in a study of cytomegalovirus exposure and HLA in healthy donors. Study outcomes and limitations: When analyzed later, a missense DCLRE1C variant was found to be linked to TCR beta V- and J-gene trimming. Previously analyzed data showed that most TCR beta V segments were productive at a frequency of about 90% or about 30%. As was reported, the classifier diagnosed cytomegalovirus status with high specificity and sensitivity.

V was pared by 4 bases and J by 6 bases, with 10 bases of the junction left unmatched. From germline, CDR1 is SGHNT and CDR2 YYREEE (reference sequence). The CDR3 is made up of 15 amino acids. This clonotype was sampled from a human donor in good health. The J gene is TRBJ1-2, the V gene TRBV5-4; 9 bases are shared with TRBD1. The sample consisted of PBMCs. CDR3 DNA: TGTGCCAGCAGCAATATTAAACAGGGGGCGAATGGCTACACCTTC. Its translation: CASSNIKQGANGYTF.